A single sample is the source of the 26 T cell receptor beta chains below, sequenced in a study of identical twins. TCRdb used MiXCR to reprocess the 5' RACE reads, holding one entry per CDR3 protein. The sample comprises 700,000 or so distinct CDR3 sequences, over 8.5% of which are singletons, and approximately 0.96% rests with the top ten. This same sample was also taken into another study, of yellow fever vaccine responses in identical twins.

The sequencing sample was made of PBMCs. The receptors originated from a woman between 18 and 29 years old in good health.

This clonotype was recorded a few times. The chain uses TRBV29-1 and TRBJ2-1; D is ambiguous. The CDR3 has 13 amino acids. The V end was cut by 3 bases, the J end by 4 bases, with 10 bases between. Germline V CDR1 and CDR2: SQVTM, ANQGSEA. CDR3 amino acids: CSVDPESYNEQFF. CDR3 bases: TGCAGCGTTGATCCAGAAAGTTACAATGAGCAGTTCTTC.

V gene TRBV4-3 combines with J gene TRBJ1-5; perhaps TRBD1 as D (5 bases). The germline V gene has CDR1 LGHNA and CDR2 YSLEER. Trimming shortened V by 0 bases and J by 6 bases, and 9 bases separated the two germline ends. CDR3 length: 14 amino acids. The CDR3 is CASSQDRGAQPQHF. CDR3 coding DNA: TGCGCCAGCAGCCAAGATCGAGGGGCTCAGCCCCAGCATTTT.

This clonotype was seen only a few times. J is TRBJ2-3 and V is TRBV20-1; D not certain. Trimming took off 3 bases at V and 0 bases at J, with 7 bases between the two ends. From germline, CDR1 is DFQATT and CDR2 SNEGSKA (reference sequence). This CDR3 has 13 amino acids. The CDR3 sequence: CSASRVSTDTQYF. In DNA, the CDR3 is TGCAGTGCTAGTAGGGTTAGCACAGATACGCAGTATTTT.

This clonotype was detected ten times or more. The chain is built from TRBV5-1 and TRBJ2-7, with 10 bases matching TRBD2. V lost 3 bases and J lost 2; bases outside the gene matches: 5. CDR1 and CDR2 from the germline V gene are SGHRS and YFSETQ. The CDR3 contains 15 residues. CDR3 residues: CASSSGLAPTYEQYF. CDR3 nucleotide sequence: TGCGCCAGCAGCTCGGGACTAGCGCCGACCTACGAGCAGTACTTC.

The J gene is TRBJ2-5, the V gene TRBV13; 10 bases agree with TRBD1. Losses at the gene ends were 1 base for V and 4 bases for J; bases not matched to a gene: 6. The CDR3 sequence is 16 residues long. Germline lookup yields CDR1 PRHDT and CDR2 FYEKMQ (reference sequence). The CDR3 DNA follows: TGTGCCAGCAGCTTAGCCGGGACAGGGGAAAGAGAGACCCAGTACTTC. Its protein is CASSLAGTGERETQYF. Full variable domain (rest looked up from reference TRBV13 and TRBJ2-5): AAGVIQSPRHLIKEKRETATLKCYPIPRHDTVYWYQQGPGQDPQFLISFYEKMQSDKGSIPDRFSAQQFSDYHSELNMSSLELGDSALYFCASSLAGTGERETQYFGPGTRLLVL.

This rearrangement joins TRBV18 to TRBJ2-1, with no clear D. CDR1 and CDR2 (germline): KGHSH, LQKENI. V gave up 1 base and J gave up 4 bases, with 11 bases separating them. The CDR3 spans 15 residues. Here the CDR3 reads CASSPLITIYNEQFF. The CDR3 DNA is TGTGCCAGCTCACCACTAATTACAATATACAATGAGCAGTTCTTC. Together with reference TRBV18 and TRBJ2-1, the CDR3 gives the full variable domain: NAGVMQNPRHLVRRRGQEARLRCSPMKGHSHVYWYRQLPEEGLKFMVYLQKENIIDESGMPKERFSAEFPKEGPSILRIQQVVRGDSAAYFCASSPLITIYNEQFFGPGTRLTVL.

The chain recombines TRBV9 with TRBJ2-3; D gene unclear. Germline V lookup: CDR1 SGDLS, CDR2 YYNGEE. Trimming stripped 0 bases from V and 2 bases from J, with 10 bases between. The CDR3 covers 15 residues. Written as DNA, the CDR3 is TGTGCCAGCAGCGTAGATAGTTCGACCACAGATACGCAGTATTTT. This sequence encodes CASSVDSSTTDTQYF.

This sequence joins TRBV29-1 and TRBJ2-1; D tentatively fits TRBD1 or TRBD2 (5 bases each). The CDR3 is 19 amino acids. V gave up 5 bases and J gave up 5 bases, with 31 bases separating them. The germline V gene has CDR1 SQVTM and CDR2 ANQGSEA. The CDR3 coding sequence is TGCAGCGTTCTAGGAAACCTAGGTGGCAGTTCGAGGGGTCACAATGAGCAGTTCTTC. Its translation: CSVLGNLGGSSRGHNEQFF.

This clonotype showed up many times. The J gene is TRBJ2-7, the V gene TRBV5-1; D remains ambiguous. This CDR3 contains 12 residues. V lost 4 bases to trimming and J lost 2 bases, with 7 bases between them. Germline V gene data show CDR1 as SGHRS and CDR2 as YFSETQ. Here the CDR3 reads CASSTTAYEQYF. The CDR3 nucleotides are TGCGCCAGCAGCACTACCGCCTACGAGCAGTACTTC.

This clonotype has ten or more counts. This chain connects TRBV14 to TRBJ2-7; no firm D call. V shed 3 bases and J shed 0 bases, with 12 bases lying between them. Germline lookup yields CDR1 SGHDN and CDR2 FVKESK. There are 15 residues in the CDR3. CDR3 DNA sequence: TGTGCCAGCAGCCAGGCAGGCAGTTTCTCCTACGAGCAGTACTTC. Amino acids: CASSQAGSFSYEQYF.

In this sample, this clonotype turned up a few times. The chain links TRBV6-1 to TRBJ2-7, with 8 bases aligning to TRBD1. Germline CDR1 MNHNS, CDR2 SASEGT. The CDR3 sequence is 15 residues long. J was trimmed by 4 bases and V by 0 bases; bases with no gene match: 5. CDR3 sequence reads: CASSEASGGAYEQYF. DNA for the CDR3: TGTGCCAGCAGTGAAGCGTCAGGGGGCGCGTACGAGCAGTACTTC.

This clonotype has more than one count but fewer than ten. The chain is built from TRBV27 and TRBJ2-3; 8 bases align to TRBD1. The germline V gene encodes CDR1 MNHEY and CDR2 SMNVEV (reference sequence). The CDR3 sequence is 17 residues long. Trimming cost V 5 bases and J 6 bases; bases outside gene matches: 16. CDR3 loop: CASSPLDRVLEEDTQYF. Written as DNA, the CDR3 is TGTGCCAGCAGTCCCCTGGACAGGGTCCTCGAGGAGGATACGCAGTATTTT.

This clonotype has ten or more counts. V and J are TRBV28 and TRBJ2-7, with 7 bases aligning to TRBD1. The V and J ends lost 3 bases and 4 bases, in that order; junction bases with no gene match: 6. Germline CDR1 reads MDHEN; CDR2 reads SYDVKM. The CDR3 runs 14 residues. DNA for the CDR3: TGTGCCAGCAGTTTGGGGGACAGTGGGTACGAGCAGTACTTC. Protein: CASSLGDSGYEQYF.

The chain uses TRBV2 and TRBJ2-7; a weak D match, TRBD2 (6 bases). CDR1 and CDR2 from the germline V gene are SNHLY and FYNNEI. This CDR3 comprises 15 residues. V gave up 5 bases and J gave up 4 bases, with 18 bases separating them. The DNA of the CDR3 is TGTGCCAGCAGTCCACGGAGGGGCTCGGTGTACGAGCAGTACTTC. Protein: CASSPRRGSVYEQYF.

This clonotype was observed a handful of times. The CDR3 DNA reads TGTGCCAGCAGACAGGGTGACGGGAGCACAGATACGCAGTATTTT. This codes for CASRQGDGSTDTQYF. The V and J genes are TRBV6-2 or TRBV6-3 and TRBJ2-3; maybe TRBD1 (6 bases). The CDR3 sequence is 15 residues long. Trimming took off 6 bases at V and 0 bases at J, with 13 bases between the two ends. The germline V gene encodes CDR1 MNHEY and CDR2 SVGEGT.

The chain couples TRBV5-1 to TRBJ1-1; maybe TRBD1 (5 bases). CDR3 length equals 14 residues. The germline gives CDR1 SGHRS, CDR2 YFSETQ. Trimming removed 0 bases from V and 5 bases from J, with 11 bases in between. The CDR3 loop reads CASSLEEGRTEAFF. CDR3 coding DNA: TGCGCCAGCAGCTTGGAGGAGGGGAGGACTGAAGCTTTCTTT.

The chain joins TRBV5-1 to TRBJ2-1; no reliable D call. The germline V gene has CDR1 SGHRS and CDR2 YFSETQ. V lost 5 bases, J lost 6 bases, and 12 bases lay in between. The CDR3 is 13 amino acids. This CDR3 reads CASRSLGVNEQFF. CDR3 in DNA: TGCGCCAGCAGATCTCTGGGTGTCAATGAGCAGTTCTTC.

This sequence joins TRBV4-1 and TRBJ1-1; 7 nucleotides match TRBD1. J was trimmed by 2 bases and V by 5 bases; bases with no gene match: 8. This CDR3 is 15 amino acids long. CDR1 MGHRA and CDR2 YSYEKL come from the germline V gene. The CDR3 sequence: CASSARQGGNTEAFF. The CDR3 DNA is TGCGCCAGCAGCGCCCGACAGGGTGGTAACACTGAAGCTTTCTTT.

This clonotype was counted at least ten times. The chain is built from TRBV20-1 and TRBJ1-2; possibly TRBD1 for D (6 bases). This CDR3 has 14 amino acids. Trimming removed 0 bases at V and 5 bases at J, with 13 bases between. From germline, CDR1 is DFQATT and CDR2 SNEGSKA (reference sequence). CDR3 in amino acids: CSARDVRGLYGYTF. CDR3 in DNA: TGCAGTGCTAGAGATGTCAGGGGTTTATATGGCTACACCTTC.

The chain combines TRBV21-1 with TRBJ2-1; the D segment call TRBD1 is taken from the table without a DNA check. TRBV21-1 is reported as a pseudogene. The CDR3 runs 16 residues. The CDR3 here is CASSKDQRGPYNEQFF. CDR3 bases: TGTGCCAGCAGCAAAGATCAGCGGGGGCCCTACAATGAGCAGTTCTTC.

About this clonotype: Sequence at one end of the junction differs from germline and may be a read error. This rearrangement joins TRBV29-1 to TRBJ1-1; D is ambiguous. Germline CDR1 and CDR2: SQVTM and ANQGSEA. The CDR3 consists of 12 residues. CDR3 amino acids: CNVELKIAEAFF. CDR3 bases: TGCAACGTTGAGTTGAAGATCGCTGAAGCTTTCTTT.

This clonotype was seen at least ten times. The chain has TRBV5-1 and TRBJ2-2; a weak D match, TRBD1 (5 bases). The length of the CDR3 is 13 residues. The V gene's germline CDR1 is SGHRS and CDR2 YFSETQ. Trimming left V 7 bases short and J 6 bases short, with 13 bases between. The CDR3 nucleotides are TGCGCCAGCCTTGAAGGGGTTTCCGGGGAGCTGTTTTTT. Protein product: CASLEGVSGELFF.

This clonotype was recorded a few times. The CDR3 DNA follows: TGCAGCGGGAGGGCCGCCGGGGAGCTGTTTTTT. It translates to CSGRAAGELFF. J is TRBJ2-2 and V is TRBV29-1, with TRBD2 as a possible D gene (6 bases). Germline CDR1 SQVTM, CDR2 ANQGSEA. The CDR3 runs 11 residues. V lost 7 bases and J 6 bases, leaving 9 bases between the germline ends.

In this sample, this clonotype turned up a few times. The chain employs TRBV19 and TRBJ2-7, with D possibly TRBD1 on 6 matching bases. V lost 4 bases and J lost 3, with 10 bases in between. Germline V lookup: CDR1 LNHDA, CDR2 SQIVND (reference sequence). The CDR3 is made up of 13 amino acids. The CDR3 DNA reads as TGTGCCAGTAGTACAAAACAGGGCTACGAGCAGTACTTC. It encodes CASSTKQGYEQYF. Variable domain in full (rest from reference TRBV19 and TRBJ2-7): DGGITQSPKYLFRKEGQNVTLSCEQNLNHDAMYWYRQDPGQGLRLIYYSQIVNDFQKGDIAEGYSVSREKKESFPLTVTSAQKNPTAFYLCASSTKQGYEQYFGPGTRLTVT.

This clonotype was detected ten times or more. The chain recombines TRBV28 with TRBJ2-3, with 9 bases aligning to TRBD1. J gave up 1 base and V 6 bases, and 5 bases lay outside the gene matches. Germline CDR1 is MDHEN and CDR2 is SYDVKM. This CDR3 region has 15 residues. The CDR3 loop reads CASRRQGVGTDTQYF. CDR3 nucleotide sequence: TGTGCCAGCAGAAGACAGGGGGTTGGCACAGATACGCAGTATTTT.

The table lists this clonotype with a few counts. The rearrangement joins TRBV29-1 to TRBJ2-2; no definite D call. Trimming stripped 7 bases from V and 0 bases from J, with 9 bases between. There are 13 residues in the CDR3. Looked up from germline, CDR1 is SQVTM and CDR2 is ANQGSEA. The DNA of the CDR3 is TGCAGCGGAACCGACCCGAACACCGGGGAGCTGTTTTTT. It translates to CSGTDPNTGELFF.